This TCR beta chain is from a study of T-cell reconstitution after alpha-beta-depleted transplantation in children (dated by TCRdb to between 2015 and 2016). As for the study more broadly: T-cell immune reconstitution after TCRalphabeta/CD19-depleted allogeneic hematopoietic cell transplantation in children was quantitatively tracked in the study by means of TCR repertoire profiling.

Libraries were built with PCR. The listed sequencing device is Illumina HiSeq 2500. TCR libraries were prepared with molecular barcoding, using unique molecular identifiers to normalize TCRbeta repertoire quantification. TCRdb ran its own pipeline on the public reads, namely fastp trimming at Q25 and MiXCR clone calling, and kept in-frame beta chains. Rows with a matching CDR3 protein are joined into one entry that keeps the most common DNA and genes. The table for this sample lists some 200,000 distinct CDR3 sequences; about 6.3% of them were counted only once. The ten biggest clones cover about 2.9% of the sample. This clonotype was seen ten or more times. There is no known antigen for this receptor. Base quality data are lacking; no much larger clone is found one base away. The germline V gene supplies CDR1 MNHEY and CDR2 SVGAGI. The CDR3 runs 12 amino acids, cysteine and phenylalanine included. Only the CDR3 part of the read is kept: 36 bases, read in frame from the first base. The V end loses 0 bases and the J end loses 7 bases, and a stretch of 4 bases separates them.

The TCR comes from a human donor who donated a stem cell graft to a child with Wiskott-Aldrich syndrome. The sample here was PBMCs from the stem cell graft donor, taken from the stem cell graft. The rearrangement joined TRBV6-5 to TRBJ2-1, with no confidently assigned D gene. Here the CDR3 is given as CASSYSRNEQFF. DNA sequence: TGTGCCAGCAGTTACTCGAGGAATGAGCAGTTCTTC.